These 10 T cell receptor beta chains originate from one sample sequenced in a study of response to subunit inactivated influenza vaccine. TCRdb re-called the RT-PCR reads through MiXCR, storing one row per CDR3 protein. In the table there are around 850,000 distinct CDR3 sequences, 18% of which are singletons. Here the sequenced sample was PBMCs from blood, taken roughly 5 days after vaccination. The receptor source for this set is a man aged 45-60 years who received an inactivated influenza vaccine.

This clonotype was seen many times. The CDR3 nucleotides are TGTGCCAGCAGTTTCGGGGACTACAATGAGCAGTTCTTC. As protein: CASSFGDYNEQFF. The V call is TRBV12-3 or TRBV12-4, the J call TRBJ2-1; D may be TRBD2 (5 bases). Trimming took 3 bases from V and 3 from J, leaving 6 bases between them. There are 13 residues in the CDR3.

Only a few counts were recorded for this clonotype. This chain joins TRBV9 and TRBJ1-6; TRBD1 matches 7 bases. The V gene end was trimmed by 4 bases and the J gene end by 7 bases; junction bases not matched to a gene: 8. The CDR3 runs 15 residues. CDR1 and CDR2 from the germline V gene are SGDLS and YYNGEE. The CDR3 DNA reads as TGTGCCAGCAGCCCTCGAGGGGGCGGCAATTCACCCCTCCACTTT. Protein sequence: CASSPRGGGNSPLHF.

V and J are TRBV30 and TRBJ2-7; the D is unclear. CDR3 length: 12 amino acids. CDR1 is GTSNPN and CDR2 is SVGIG in the germline V gene (reference sequence). The ends were cut back, 1 base at V and 2 bases at J, with 6 bases in the middle. CDR3 in DNA: TGTGCCTGGAGTGGCCCAGCCTACGAGCAGTACTTC. Its protein product is CAWSGPAYEQYF.

As to this clonotype: A read error may explain this, as a much larger clone is one base away. This chain uses TRBV12-3 or TRBV12-4 with TRBJ1-5; D perhaps matches TRBD1 (6 bases). Trimming cost V 1 base and J 4 bases, with 11 bases left between them. This CDR3 is built from 15 residues. As DNA, the CDR3 is TGTGCCAGCAGTTTAGGGACAGCAGCGAATCAGCCCCAGCATTTT. Amino acids: CASSLGTAANQPQHF.

The chain joins TRBV5-1 to TRBJ1-6, with D perhaps TRBD1 (5 bases). The CDR3 covers 14 residues. CDR1 and CDR2 from the germline V gene are SGHRS and YFSETQ. Deletions cut 1 base from V and 9 bases from J, with 11 bases between. CDR3 residues: CASSLQGWSSPLHF. CDR3 coding DNA: TGCGCCAGCAGCTTGCAGGGTTGGAGTTCACCCCTCCACTTT.

This clonotype was seen repeatedly, ten times or more. The CDR3 nucleotides are TGTGCCAGCAGCTTGGAAGGGTATGGGATATACAATGAGCAGTTCTTC. It specifies CASSLEGYGIYNEQFF. The rearrangement links TRBV6-2 or TRBV6-3 to TRBJ2-1; D is uncertain. This CDR3 contains 16 residues. V lost 6 bases and J lost 4, with 19 bases in between. Germline CDR1 reads MNHEY; CDR2 reads SVGEGT.

This clonotype was seen ten or more times. This sequence joins TRBV10-3 and TRBJ2-4; TRBD1 might be the D (7 bases). This CDR3 region has 13 residues. The V gene's germline CDR1 is ENHRY and CDR2 SYGVKD. The CDR3 DNA reads as TGTGCTACCGCAGGGACAGCGGGTAACATTCAGTACTTC. Protein: CATAGTAGNIQYF.

A remark on this clonotype: With a much larger clone just one base away, this may be a read error. The chain couples TRBV6-1 to TRBJ2-1; the match to TRBD2 covers 7 bases. V dropped 6 bases and J dropped 0; count of bases not matched to a gene: 17. The CDR3 is made up of 19 amino acids. The germline V gene has CDR1 MNHNS and CDR2 SASEGT. Here the CDR3 reads CASRDSGALSQGSYNEQFF. In DNA, the CDR3 is TGTGCCAGCAGAGACAGCGGGGCCCTGAGCCAGGGCTCCTACAATGAGCAGTTCTTC.

In its sample, this clonotype was seen many times. This rearrangement joins TRBV5-1 to TRBJ2-7, with TRBD1 matching over 9 bases. This CDR3 is 13 amino acids long. The V segment lost 4 bases and the J segment 5 bases; nucleotides outside the gene matches: 4. Germline values: CDR1 SGHRS, CDR2 YFSETQ. Here the CDR3 DNA reads TGCGCCAGCAGCGTACAGGGGGCCCACGAGCAGTACTTC. Protein sequence: CASSVQGAHEQYF.

The chain couples TRBV7-2 to TRBJ2-3; TRBD2 is a possible D gene (7 bases). Trimming cost V 6 bases and J 2 bases, with 15 bases left between them. CDR1 and CDR2 from the germline V gene are SGHTA and FQGNSA. The CDR3 has 15 amino acids. The CDR3 reads CASSRTGGYTDTQYF. CDR3 nucleotides: TGTGCCAGCAGTCGGACGGGGGGCTACACAGATACGCAGTATTTT.